Each of the 7 T cell receptor beta chains below was sequenced from the same sample in a study of T cell responses to AZD1222 COVID-19 vaccine. Here immunoSEQ multiplex PCR was the method, and the copy in TCRdb shows in-frame clones only, minus some. Found here are over 110,000 clones, 75% to 90% of them singletons; the top ten hold approximately 1.8%. The starting material was peripheral blood, obtained 28 days after the second AZD1222 dose. All receptors come from an adult who received the AZD1222 COVID-19 vaccine.

The chain couples TRBV30 to TRBJ1-1, with D unclear. The CDR3 is 11 residues long. V lost 3 bases and J 2 bases, leaving 4 bases between the germline ends. In germline, CDR1 is GTSNPN, CDR2 SVGIG (reference sequence). This chain's CDR3 is CAWRSNTEAFF. In DNA form, the CDR3 reads TGTGCCTGGAGGAGCAACACTGAAGCTTTCTTT.

In DNA form, the CDR3 reads TGTGCCAGCAGAATGACGGGAGGGGACACTGAAGCTTTCTTT. This encodes CASRMTGGDTEAFF. The genes are TRBV6-6 and TRBJ1-1, with D maybe TRBD1 (5 bases). The V and J ends lost 6 bases and 3 bases respectively, with 14 bases between them. Germline CDR1 MNHNY, CDR2 SVGAGI (reference sequence). The CDR3 length is 14 residues.

The V call is TRBV5-1, the J call TRBJ2-2; D unresolved. The CDR3 totals 13 residues. V lost 7 bases and J 0 bases, leaving 7 bases between the germline ends. Germline CDR1 and CDR2: SGHRS and YFSETQ. The CDR3 protein is CASGSANTGELFF. The CDR3 region has the DNA TGCGCCAGCGGTTCAGCGAACACCGGGGAGCTGTTTTTT.

V gene TRBV24-1 combines with J gene TRBJ2-1; no clear D gene. The CDR3 consists of 14 residues. CDR1 is KGHDR and CDR2 is SFDVKD in the germline V gene. Trimming left V 5 bases short and J 3 bases short, with 10 bases between. The CDR3 loop is CATSGPADYNEQFF. The CDR3 DNA reads TGTGCCACCAGTGGGCCCGCCGACTACAATGAGCAGTTCTTC.

The chain has TRBV12-3 or TRBV12-4 and TRBJ1-5; 9 bases agree with TRBD1. The length of the CDR3 is 12 residues. The J segment lost 7 bases and the V segment lost 11 bases, leaving 6 bases of the junction unmatched. In DNA, the CDR3 is TGTGCCGTTACAGGGGGCGGGCAGCCCCAGCATTTT. Translating gives CAVTGGGQPQHF.

V gene TRBV7-2 combines with J gene TRBJ2-3; the D is unclear. V was clipped by 4 bases and J by 2 bases, with 7 bases between them. The CDR3 contains 13 residues. The germline gives CDR1 SGHTA, CDR2 FQGNSA. The CDR3 nucleotides are TGTGCCAGCAGCTCGACCGTCACAGATACGCAGTATTTT. This gives the protein CASSSTVTDTQYF.

This chain connects TRBV5-4 to TRBJ1-2; 8 bases align to TRBD1. The CDR3 loop spans 15 amino acids. Germline V lookup: CDR1 SGHNT, CDR2 YYREEE (reference sequence). Germline trimming cut 0 bases from V and 2 bases from J; bases unmatched to any gene: 3. In DNA, the CDR3 is TGTGCCAGCAGCTTGGCGGGACAGGCGAACTATGGCTACACCTTC. This encodes CASSLAGQANYGYTF.